This T cell receptor beta chain originates from a study of identical twins. Notes on the study in general: Researchers reported excess low generation probability among twin-shared out-of-frame alpha sequences.

Concerning this clonotype itself: Its cognate antigen is unknown.

TCRdb redid the calling of the 5' RACE reads with MiXCR, one entry per CDR3 protein. The sample contains roughly 690,000 distinct CDR3 sequences, less than 7% of which appear only once. The sequence came from a man aged 18 to 29 in good health. Material for sequencing was naive T cells sorted from blood.

In nucleotides, the CDR3 is TGTGCCAGCAAGAGAGCGGGAGGCACGAACACCGGGGAGCTGTTTTTT. Translation gives CASKRAGGTNTGELFF. V is TRBV7-8 and J is TRBJ2-2; 9 bases agree with TRBD2. The V gene end was trimmed by 7 bases and the J gene end by 0 bases; junction bases not matched to a gene: 6. The germline V gene has CDR1 SGHVS and CDR2 FQNEAQ. The CDR3 has 16 residues.